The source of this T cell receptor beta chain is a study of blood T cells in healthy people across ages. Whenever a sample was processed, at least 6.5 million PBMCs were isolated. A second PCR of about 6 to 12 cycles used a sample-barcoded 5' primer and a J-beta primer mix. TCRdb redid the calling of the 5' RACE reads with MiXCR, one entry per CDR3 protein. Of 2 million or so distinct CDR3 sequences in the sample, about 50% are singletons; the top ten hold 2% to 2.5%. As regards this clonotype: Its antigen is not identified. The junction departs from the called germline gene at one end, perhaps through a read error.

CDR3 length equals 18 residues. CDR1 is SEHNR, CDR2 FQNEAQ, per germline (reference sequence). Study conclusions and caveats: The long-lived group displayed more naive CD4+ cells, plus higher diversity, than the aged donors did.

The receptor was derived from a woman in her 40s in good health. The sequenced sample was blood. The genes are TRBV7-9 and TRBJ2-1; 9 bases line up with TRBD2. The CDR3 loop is CASSLAGVSGGDYNEQFF. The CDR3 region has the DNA TGTGCTAGCAGCTTAGCAGGAGTTAGCGGGGGCGACTACAATGAGCAGTTCTTC.